Here is one TCR beta chain with its context. It lacks a known antigen. The sample holds no much larger clone one base away, and base qualities are not on file. Library generation was performed with the immunoSEQ multiplex PCR assay. Imported from immuneACCESS, the table was reduced by TCRdb to in-frame sequences with V and J called. These copies leave out some clones; in studies compared against another copy, an unresolved V gene accounts for under half, and the cause of the remainder is not known. Present in this sample are under 70,000 clones, about 90% of which were seen just once. The ten top clones hold about 0.49% of the sample. The data were obtained in a study of T cell changes during pregnancy in multiple sclerosis (dated by TCRdb to the late 2010s). Background on the whole study: The study examined how the T cell repertoire changed over the course of pregnancy in women with multiple sclerosis.

The CDR3 holds 16 amino acids from the cysteine to the phenylalanine. Just the 48-base CDR3 DNA is kept, in frame starting at base 1. The sample was CD4+ T cells from peripheral blood mononuclear cells, taken after pregnancy. The TCR was taken from a female donor in good health, enrolled as a control in a pregnancy study. The sequence links TRBV1 to TRBJ2-5; the table's D gene call, TRBD2, was not cross checked with the DNA. TRBV1 is noted as a pseudogene. The DNA is TGCACCAGCAGCCTCCGGGCCCAGCGGGGGGCTGAGACCCAGTACTTC. It specifies CTSSLRAQRGAETQYF.